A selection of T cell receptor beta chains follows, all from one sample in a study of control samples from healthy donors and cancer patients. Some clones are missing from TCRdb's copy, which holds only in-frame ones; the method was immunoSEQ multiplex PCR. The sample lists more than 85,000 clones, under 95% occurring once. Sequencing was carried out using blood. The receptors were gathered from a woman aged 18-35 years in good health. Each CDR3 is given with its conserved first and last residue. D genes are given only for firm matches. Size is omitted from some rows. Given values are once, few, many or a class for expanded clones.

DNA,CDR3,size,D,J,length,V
TGTGCCGGCTGGGACAGGCTGAACTATGGCTACACCTTC,CAGWDRLNYGYTF,NA,TRBD1,TRBJ1-2,13,TRBV19
TGTGCCAGCAGCTGGGATCAAGGATCCAAACCCAAAGAGACCCAGTACTTC,CASSWDQGSKPKETQYF,NA,NA,TRBJ2-5,17,TRBV5-6
TGTGCCAGCATTTACGGCCCAGGTCAGCCCCAGCATTTT,CASIYGPGQPQHF,NA,NA,TRBJ1-5,13,TRBV6-2/TRBV6-3
TGTGCCAGCAGTGAATCGGCTAGCCATTTACTCTACAATGAGCAGTTCTTC,CASSESASHLLYNEQFF,NA,NA,TRBJ2-1,17,TRBV6-1
TGTGCCAGCAGCGTAGGGTTATCTCTTTGGAACACCGGGGAGCTGTTTTTT,CASSVGLSLWNTGELFF,NA,NA,TRBJ2-2,17,TRBV9
TGCAGTGCTAGTAGCGGGAGGGACTACAATGAGCAGTTCTTC,CSASSGRDYNEQFF,few,TRBD2,TRBJ2-1,14,TRBV20-1
TGCGCCAGCAGCTTCGTAGAGACCCAGTACTTC,CASSFVETQYF,NA,NA,TRBJ2-5,11,TRBV5-1
TGTGCCAGCTCACCACGGGGGGTCTACAATGAGCAGTTCTTC,CASSPRGVYNEQFF,NA,NA,TRBJ2-1,14,TRBV18
TGTGCCAGCAGCGCCCTTAGCGGGGGGGCCACCGGGGAGCTGTTTTTT,CASSALSGGATGELFF,NA,TRBD2,TRBJ2-2,16,TRBV7-6
TGTGCCAGCAGCCCTATCGAGAACACTGAAGCTTTCTTT,CASSPIENTEAFF,NA,NA,TRBJ1-1,13,TRBV6-2/TRBV6-3
TGTGCCAGCAGTTTTTTAGCAGGATTAGGCAAAAACATTCAGTACTTC,CASSFLAGLGKNIQYF,NA,NA,TRBJ2-4,16,TRBV27
TGTGCCAGCAGCTCTCCCCCCGGGTCCAGGACCACAGATACGCAGTATTTT,CASSSPPGSRTTDTQYF,once,NA,TRBJ2-3,17,TRBV7-2
TGTGCCAGTAGTATAAGTGGGTACACTGAAGCTTTCTTT,CASSISGYTEAFF,NA,NA,TRBJ1-1,13,TRBV19